These T cell receptor beta chains were read from a single sample in a study of blood T cell repertoires in COVID-19. Profiled with immunoSEQ multiplex PCR; TCRdb holds only in-frame clones, not every one. The data hold about 83,000 clones, with roughly 80% observed a single time. The sample taken for sequencing was peripheral blood. The source is a woman aged 80 or over with acute or convalescent COVID-19. The CDR3 runs from the conserved cysteine through the conserved F or W. Each record gives: J gene, D gene, CDR3 length, V gene, clone size, CDR3 protein, CDR3 DNA. A D gene is named only where the DNA matches it firmly. The size of a clone is reported for some rows only, either as once, few or many, or as a class for expanded clones.

TRBJ1-2 | NA | 13 | TRBV30 | NA | CAWGRTVNYGYTF | TGTGCCTGGGGCAGGACAGTTAATTATGGCTACACCTTC
TRBJ2-2 | TRBD1 | 17 | TRBV12-5 | once | CASGQGQGALVAGELFF | TGTGCTAGTGGCCAAGGACAGGGGGCTCTTGTGGCCGGGGAGCTGTTTTTT
TRBJ2-5 | NA | 14 | TRBV11-3 | NA | CASSGTGAQETQYF | TGTGCCAGCAGCGGGACTGGCGCGCAGGAGACCCAGTACTTC
TRBJ2-7 | NA | 16 | TRBV28 | large | CASSSPGLRASYEQYF | TGTGCCAGCAGTTCTCCCGGACTGAGAGCCTCCTACGAGCAGTACTTC
TRBJ1-2 | NA | 16 | TRBV29-1 | few | CSVGYRDIGRDYGYTF | TGCAGCGTTGGCTACCGGGACATCGGTCGGGACTATGGCTACACCTTC
TRBJ1-2 | NA | 15 | TRBV19 | once | CASSIVEGRGYGYTF | TGTGCCAGTAGTATAGTGGAGGGTCGAGGTTATGGCTACACCTTC
TRBJ1-1 | NA | 15 | TRBV19 | once | CASSQGVSANTEAFF | TGTGCCAGTAGTCAGGGTGTGTCGGCGAACACTGAAGCTTTCTTT
TRBJ2-3 | NA | 18 | TRBV5-1 | NA | CASSLASATITWADTQYF | TGCGCCAGCAGCTTGGCCAGCGCGACGATTACGTGGGCAGATACGCAGTATTTT
TRBJ1-6 | NA | 15 | TRBV11-2 | NA | CASSLVRGTNSPLHF | TGTGCCAGCAGCTTAGTGAGGGGGACGAATTCACCCCTCCACTTT
TRBJ2-3 | NA | 16 | TRBV11-2 | NA | CASSLEHRVDTDTQYF | TGTGCCAGCAGCTTAGAGCACAGGGTGGACACAGATACGCAGTATTTT
TRBJ1-1 | NA | 13 | TRBV9 | NA | CASSAPGFTEAFF | TGTGCCAGCAGCGCTCCGGGGTTCACTGAAGCTTTCTTT
TRBJ2-1 | TRBD1 | 15 | TRBV19 | NA | CASSRQGASYNEQFF | TGTGCCAGTAGTCGACAGGGAGCCTCCTACAATGAGCAGTTCTTC